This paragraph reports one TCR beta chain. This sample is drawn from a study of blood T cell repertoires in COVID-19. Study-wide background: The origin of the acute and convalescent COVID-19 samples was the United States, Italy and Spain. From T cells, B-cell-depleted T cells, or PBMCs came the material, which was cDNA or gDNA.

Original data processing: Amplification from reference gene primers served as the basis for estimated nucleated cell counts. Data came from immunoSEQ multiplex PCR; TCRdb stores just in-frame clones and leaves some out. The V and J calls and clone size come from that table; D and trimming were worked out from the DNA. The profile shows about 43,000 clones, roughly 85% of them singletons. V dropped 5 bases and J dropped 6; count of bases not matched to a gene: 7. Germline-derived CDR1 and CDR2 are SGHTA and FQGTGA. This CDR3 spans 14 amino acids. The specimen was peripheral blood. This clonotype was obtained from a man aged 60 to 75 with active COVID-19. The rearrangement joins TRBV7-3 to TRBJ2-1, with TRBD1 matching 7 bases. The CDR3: CASSPSQGRNEQFF. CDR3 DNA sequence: TGTGCCAGCAGCCCCTCACAGGGGCGCAATGAGCAGTTCTTC.